Shown below are 23 T cell receptor beta chains from a single sample sequenced in a study of T-cell reconstitution after alpha-beta-depleted transplantation in children listed by TCRdb under 2016. The library was built by means of PCR. Sequencing instrument: Illumina HiSeq 2500. TCR libraries were prepared with molecular barcoding, using unique molecular identifiers to normalize TCRbeta repertoire quantification. TCRdb ran its own pipeline on the public reads, namely fastp trimming at Q25 and MiXCR clone calling, and kept in-frame beta chains. Entries are consolidated by CDR3 protein sequence, retaining the most common genes and DNA. Here the sample has some 220,000 distinct CDR3 sequences; about 9.2% occur a single time. 6.2% of the sample is taken by the ten largest. Sequencing was performed on PBMCs from the stem cell graft donor, taken from the stem cell graft. All receptors come from a human donor who donated a stem cell graft to a child with acute lymphoblastic leukemia.

In its sample, this clonotype was seen many times. This chain uses TRBV7-9 with TRBJ2-2; TRBD1 aligns across 7 bases. Germline-derived CDR1 and CDR2 are SEHNR and FQNEAQ (reference sequence). This CDR3 spans 15 amino acids. Trimming cost V 1 base and J 9 bases; bases outside gene matches: 8. DNA for the CDR3: TGTGCCAGCAGCTTAGTCGGAGACAGGGACCGGGAGCTGTTTTTT. Encoded protein: CASSLVGDRDRELFF.

Only a few counts were recorded for this clonotype. The chain employs TRBV4-1 and TRBJ2-1; D is unclear. This CDR3 contains 13 residues. Germline V gene data show CDR1 as MGHRA and CDR2 as YSYEKL. Trimming pared 5 bases from V and 7 bases from J, leaving 12 bases between. The CDR3 reads CASSAHGWNEQFF. The CDR3, as DNA: TGCGCCAGCAGCGCGCACGGGTGGAATGAGCAGTTCTTC.

The chain combines TRBV27 with TRBJ1-5; tentative D call: TRBD1 (5 bases). Trimming took 6 bases from V and 2 from J, leaving 17 bases between them. This CDR3 is built from 16 residues. Looked up from germline, CDR1 is MNHEY and CDR2 is SMNVEV (reference sequence). CDR3 nucleotide sequence: TGTGCCAGCAGCTTAGGGCAGGGTAATGGCAATCAGCCCCAGCATTTT. This translates into CASSLGQGNGNQPQHF.

There are a few counts of this clonotype. The chain has TRBV5-1 and TRBJ1-1; 9 bases align to TRBD1. The CDR3 totals 17 residues. Germline CDR1 SGHRS, CDR2 YFSETQ. Germline trimming cut 4 bases from V and 0 bases from J; bases unmatched to any gene: 10. CDR3 in amino acids: CASSSRDREFVNTEAFF. The CDR3 region has the DNA TGCGCCAGCAGCAGCCGGGACAGGGAATTCGTGAACACTGAAGCTTTCTTT.

The chain is built from TRBV3-1 and TRBJ1-2; 7 nucleotides align to TRBD1. The CDR3 length is 14 residues. V shed 4 bases, J shed 4 bases, and the junction held 6 bases outside the gene matches. CDR1 and CDR2 (germline): LGHDT, YNNKEL (reference sequence). CDR3 DNA sequence: TGTGCCAGCAGCCCACAGACAGGGCCCTATGGCTACACCTTC. It translates to CASSPQTGPYGYTF.

The rearrangement uses TRBV7-2 and TRBJ1-5; the D gene is possibly TRBD1 (6 bases). The CDR3 totals 15 residues. Germline V gene lookup returns CDR1 SGHTA and CDR2 FQGNSA. Trimming stripped 2 bases from V and 5 bases from J, with 13 bases between. For the CDR3, the DNA is TGTGCCAGCAGCTTATCAACAGGGCGGCATCAGCCCCAGCATTTT. Protein product: CASSLSTGRHQPQHF.

This clonotype has only a few counts. V and J are TRBV19 and TRBJ1-4, with D unresolved. Germline V lookup: CDR1 LNHDA, CDR2 SQIVND (reference sequence). V gave up 6 bases and J gave up 4 bases, with 12 bases separating them. The CDR3 runs 14 residues. The DNA for the CDR3 is TGTGCCAGTAGACGGGAACAGAATAATGAAAAACTGTTTTTT. Protein product: CASRREQNNEKLFF.

This clonotype came up a few times. The V and J genes are TRBV27 and TRBJ1-1; D ambiguous. CDR3 length equals 14 residues. V lost 3 bases, J lost 0 bases, and 8 bases lay in between. Germline CDR1 and CDR2: MNHEY and SMNVEV (reference sequence). CDR3 coding DNA: TGTGCCAGCAGTTTGGGAATCATGAACACTGAAGCTTTCTTT. Translating gives CASSLGIMNTEAFF.

The CDR3 coding sequence is TGTGCCAGTAGTATGCAGACCTATGGCTACACCTTC. Protein: CASSMQTYGYTF. The chain couples TRBV19 to TRBJ1-2; the D is unclear. This CDR3 is 12 amino acids long. The germline V gene encodes CDR1 LNHDA and CDR2 SQIVND (reference sequence). Trimming took 3 bases from V and 4 from J, leaving 6 bases between them. Full variable domain (rest looked up from reference TRBV19 and TRBJ1-2): DGGITQSPKYLFRKEGQNVTLSCEQNLNHDAMYWYRQDPGQGLRLIYYSQIVNDFQKGDIAEGYSVSREKKESFPLTVTSAQKNPTAFYLCASSMQTYGYTFGSGTRLTVV.

The chain couples TRBV5-1 to TRBJ1-1; D remains ambiguous. The CDR3 has 14 residues. Germline loops: CDR1 SGHRS, CDR2 YFSETQ. V lost 0 bases and J 1 base, leaving 7 bases between the germline ends. The CDR3 here is CASSLAQKNTEAFF. CDR3 in DNA: TGCGCCAGCAGCTTGGCCCAGAAGAACACTGAAGCTTTCTTT.

In its sample, this clonotype was seen many times. The CDR3 region is CASRRRTSGGPYNEQFF. The CDR3 nucleotides are TGTGCCAGCAGACGGAGGACTAGCGGGGGCCCCTACAATGAGCAGTTCTTC. This chain links TRBV12-3 or TRBV12-4 with TRBJ2-1; 13 bases are shared with TRBD2. Unmatched junction bases numbered 7, after V lost 6 bases and J lost 2 bases. This CDR3 is built from 17 residues.

This clonotype was found many times. The chain has TRBV21-1 and TRBJ1-6. TRBV21-1 is described as a pseudogene. This CDR3 region has 15 residues. The CDR3 loop reads CASSKDLSYNSPLHF. In nucleotides, the CDR3 is TGTGCCAGCAGCAAAGACCTCTCCTATAATTCACCCCTCCACTTT.

In this sample, this clonotype turned up many times. V is TRBV27 and J is TRBJ2-1, with 8 bases lining up with TRBD2. From germline, CDR1 is MNHEY and CDR2 SMNVEV (reference sequence). This CDR3 is 17 amino acids long. V gave up 4 bases and J gave up 5 bases; unmatched junction bases: 13. This CDR3 reads CASSSIIGTRANNEQFF. The DNA of the CDR3 is TGTGCCAGCAGTTCAATAATAGGGACTAGAGCAAACAATGAGCAGTTCTTC.

The chain links TRBV18 to TRBJ2-7; no definite D call. The V end was cut by 1 base, the J end by 4 bases, with 8 bases between. The CDR3 consists of 13 residues. Germline V gene sequence: CDR1 KGHSH, CDR2 LQKENI. The CDR3 bases are TGTGCCAGCTCACCACGGGGTCAATACGAGCAGTACTTC. As protein: CASSPRGQYEQYF. Combining the CDR3 with reference TRBV18 and TRBJ2-7 gives the whole variable domain NAGVMQNPRHLVRRRGQEARLRCSPMKGHSHVYWYRQLPEEGLKFMVYLQKENIIDESGMPKERFSAEFPKEGPSILRIQQVVRGDSAAYFCASSPRGQYEQYFGPGTRLTVT.

The chain is built from TRBV6-2 or TRBV6-3 and TRBJ1-2, with TRBD1 as a possible D gene (5 bases). Germline CDR1 and CDR2: MNHEY and SVGEGT. Trimming cost V 1 base and J 2 bases, with 8 bases left between them. The length of the CDR3 is 14 residues. The CDR3 loop is CASSYLAGNYGYTF. DNA of the CDR3: TGTGCCAGCAGTTACTTGGCAGGGAACTATGGCTACACCTTC.

This clonotype has a handful of counts. This chain uses TRBV20-1 with TRBJ1-1; the match to TRBD1 covers 7 bases. From germline, CDR1 is DFQATT and CDR2 SNEGSKA (reference sequence). This CDR3 has 14 residues. V lost 4 bases to trimming and J lost 4 bases; unmatched junction nucleotides: 9. The CDR3 coding sequence is TGCAGTGCTAATGCTAATTCAGGGGGCACTGAAGCTTTCTTT. Its protein is CSANANSGGTEAFF.

This clonotype was seen only a few times. CDR3 nucleotides: TGTGCCAGCAGCTTTCCTAAAGCACTAGCGGGCAAACCAGGGGAGACCCAGTACTTC. Protein: CASSFPKALAGKPGETQYF. The J gene is TRBJ2-5, the V gene TRBV7-8; 9 bases agree with TRBD2. V trimming: 3 bases; J trimming: 5 bases; junction bases outside the gene matches: 19. The CDR3 runs 19 residues. CDR1 is SGHVS and CDR2 is FQNEAQ in the germline V gene.

This clonotype was seen many times. The gene calls are TRBV11-2 and TRBJ1-1; D is unresolved. V was trimmed by 2 bases and J by 0 bases, leaving 10 bases between them. The CDR3 is 15 amino acids. Germline V gene sequence: CDR1 SGHAT, CDR2 FQNNGV. The CDR3 reads CASSLFGDLNTEAFF. The CDR3, as DNA: TGTGCCAGCAGCTTATTTGGGGATCTGAACACTGAAGCTTTCTTT.

Only a few counts were recorded for this clonotype. V and J are TRBV10-2 and TRBJ2-7; D might be TRBD1 (6 bases). V gave up 4 bases and J gave up 6 bases, with 16 bases separating them. The CDR3 covers 14 residues. CDR1 and CDR2 (germline): WSHSY, SAAADI. DNA of the CDR3: TGCGCCAGCAGTGTGGGACATCAACCGGGCGAGCAGTACTTC. Amino acid sequence: CASSVGHQPGEQYF.

The chain uses TRBV4-3 and TRBJ2-3, with unresolved D. The CDR3 has 14 amino acids. Trimming pared 1 base from V and 3 bases from J, leaving 8 bases between. Germline V CDR1 and CDR2: LGHNA, YSLEER. CDR3 sequence (DNA): TGCGCCAGCAGCCAAGGGTCCCTTACAGATACGCAGTATTTT. This sequence encodes CASSQGSLTDTQYF.

This clonotype was picked up many times. The chain is built from TRBV11-1 and TRBJ2-5; D may be TRBD2 (5 bases). V was trimmed by 4 bases and J by 2 bases, leaving 14 bases between them. Per the germline V gene, CDR1 is SGHAT and CDR2 is FQDESV (reference sequence). This CDR3 contains 15 residues. The CDR3 DNA is TGTGCCAGCAGCTCGGGTCCGGGGATACAAGAGACCCAGTACTTC. It codes for CASSSGPGIQETQYF.

The sample holds many counts of this clonotype. The junction shows a germline mismatch at one end, possibly a read error. The chain is built from TRBV5-1 and TRBJ1-1; D is unresolved. This CDR3 has 14 amino acids. CDR1 is SGHRS, CDR2 YFSETQ, per germline. The CDR3 spells CASSLVPGNTEAFF. Here the CDR3 DNA reads TGTGCCAGCAGTTTAGTCCCAGGGAACACTGAAGCTTTCTTT.

This clonotype came up a few times. The rearrangement joins TRBV12-3 or TRBV12-4 to TRBJ2-1, with 9 bases lining up with TRBD2. The length of the CDR3 is 15 residues. J gave up 7 bases and V 4 bases, and 8 bases lay outside the gene matches. The CDR3 coding sequence is TGTGCCAGCAGTTCCATAGCGGGGGTTAGGAATGAGCAGTTCTTC. This sequence encodes CASSSIAGVRNEQFF.